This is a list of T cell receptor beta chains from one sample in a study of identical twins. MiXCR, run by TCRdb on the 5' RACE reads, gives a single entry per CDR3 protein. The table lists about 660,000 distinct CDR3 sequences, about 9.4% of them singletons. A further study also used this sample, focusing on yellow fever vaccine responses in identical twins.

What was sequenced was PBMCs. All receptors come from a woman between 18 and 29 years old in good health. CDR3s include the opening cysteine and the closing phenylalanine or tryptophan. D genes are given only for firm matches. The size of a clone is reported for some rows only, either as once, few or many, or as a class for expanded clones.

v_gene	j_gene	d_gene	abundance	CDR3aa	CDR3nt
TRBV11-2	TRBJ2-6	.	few	CASRQVVLETSGANVLTF	TGTGCCAGCAGGCAAGTGGTCCTGGAAACCTCTGGGGCCAACGTCCTGACTTTC
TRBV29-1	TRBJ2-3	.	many	CSVMDWATDTQYF	TGCAGCGTAATGGACTGGGCCACAGATACGCAGTATTTT
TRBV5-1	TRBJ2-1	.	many	CASSFNANEQFF	TGCGCCAGCAGCTTTAATGCCAATGAGCAGTTCTTC
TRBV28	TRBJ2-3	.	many	CASSLVMGADTQYF	TGTGCCAGCAGTTTAGTTATGGGCGCAGATACGCAGTATTTT
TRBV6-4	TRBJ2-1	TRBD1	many	CASRHGQGSGEQFF	TGTGCCAGCAGACATGGACAGGGTTCGGGTGAGCAGTTCTTC
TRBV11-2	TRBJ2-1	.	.	CASSLDGGASPNNEQFF	TGTGCCAGCAGCTTAGATGGCGGGGCATCACCCAACAATGAGCAGTTCTTC
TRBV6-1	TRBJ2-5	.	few	CASTRSIQGGSETQYF	TGTGCCAGCACCCGATCCATCCAGGGGGGCTCTGAGACCCAGTACTTC
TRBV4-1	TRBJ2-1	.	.	CASSQVINEQFF	TGCGCCAGCAGCCAAGTTATCAATGAGCAGTTCTTC
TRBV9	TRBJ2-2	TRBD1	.	CASSPIGQGAPNTGELFF	TGTGCCAGCAGCCCAATTGGACAGGGGGCGCCGAACACCGGGGAGCTGTTTTTT
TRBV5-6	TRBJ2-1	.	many	CASSLSAEQFF	TGTGCCAGCAGCTTGTCCGCTGAGCAGTTCTTC
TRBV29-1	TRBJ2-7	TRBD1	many	CSVGEGAEQYF	TGCAGCGTTGGCGAGGGGGCCGAGCAGTACTTC
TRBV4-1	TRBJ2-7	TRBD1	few	CASSPRDSGYEQYF	TGCGCCAGCAGCCCCCGGGACAGCGGCTACGAGCAGTACTTC
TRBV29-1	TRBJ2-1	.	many	CSVAGKNNEQFF	TGCAGCGTTGCGGGGAAGAACAATGAGCAGTTCTTC
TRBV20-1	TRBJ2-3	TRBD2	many	CSAQFLAASTDTQYF	TGCAGTGCTCAGTTTCTAGCGGCTAGCACAGATACGCAGTATTTT
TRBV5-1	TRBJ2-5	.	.	CASRAGSIETQYF	TGCGCCAGCAGGGCGGGGTCTATCGAGACCCAGTACTTC
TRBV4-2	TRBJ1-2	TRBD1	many	CASSQGGQATANYGYTF	TGTGCCAGCAGCCAAGGGGGACAGGCAACAGCTAACTATGGCTACACCTTC
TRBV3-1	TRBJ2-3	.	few	CASSQDRVDGASTDTQYF	TGTGCCAGCAGCCAAGATCGGGTGGACGGAGCTAGCACAGATACGCAGTATTTT
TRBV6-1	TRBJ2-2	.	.	CASSEFRSGGELFF	TGTGCCAGTAGCGAGTTCAGGTCCGGCGGGGAGCTGTTTTTT
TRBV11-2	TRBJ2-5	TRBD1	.	CASSGQGKARETQYF	TGTGCCAGCAGTGGACAGGGAAAGGCCAGAGAGACCCAGTACTTC
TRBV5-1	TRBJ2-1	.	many	CASSLADKYNEQFF	TGCGCCAGCAGCTTGGCGGACAAGTACAATGAGCAGTTCTTC
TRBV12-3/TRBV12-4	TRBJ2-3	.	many	CASSLASGPSTDTQYF	TGTGCCAGCAGTTTAGCTAGCGGACCCTCCACAGATACGCAGTATTTT
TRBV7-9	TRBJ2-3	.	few	CASSLVPRGSTDTQYF	TGTGCCAGCAGCTTGGTCCCCAGGGGTAGCACAGATACGCAGTATTTT
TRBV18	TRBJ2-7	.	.	CASSPVPDYEQYF	TGTGCCAGCTCACCGGTACCAGATTACGAGCAGTACTTC
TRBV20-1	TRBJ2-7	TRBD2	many	CSARGLAGAYEQYF	TGCAGTGCTAGAGGGCTAGCGGGAGCCTACGAGCAGTACTTC
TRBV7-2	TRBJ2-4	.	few	CASSLGQNKNIQYF	TGTGCCAGCAGCTTAGGACAGAACAAAAACATTCAGTACTTC